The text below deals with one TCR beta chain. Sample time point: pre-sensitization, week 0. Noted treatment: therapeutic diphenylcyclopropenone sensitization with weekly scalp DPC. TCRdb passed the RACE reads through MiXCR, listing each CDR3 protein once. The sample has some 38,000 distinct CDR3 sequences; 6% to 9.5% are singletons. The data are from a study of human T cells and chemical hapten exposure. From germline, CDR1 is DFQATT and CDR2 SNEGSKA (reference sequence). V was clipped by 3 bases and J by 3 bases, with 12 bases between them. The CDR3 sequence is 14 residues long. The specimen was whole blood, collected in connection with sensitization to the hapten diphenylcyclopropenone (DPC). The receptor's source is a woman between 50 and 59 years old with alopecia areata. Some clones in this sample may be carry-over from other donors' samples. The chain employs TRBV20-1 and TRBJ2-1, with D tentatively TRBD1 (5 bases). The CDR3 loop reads CSARKGSSYNEQFF. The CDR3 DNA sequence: TGCAGTGCTAGGAAGGGGTCCAGCTACAATGAGCAGTTCTTC.